One and the same sample provided the 32 T cell receptor beta chains below, sequenced in a study of OX40 agonist ivuxolimab in advanced cancers. The method was the immunoSEQ multiplex PCR assay. TCRdb's version of the immuneACCESS table is confined to in-frame rearrangements and falls short of the full clone set. An unresolved V gene accounts for under half of the shortfall where checked; the remainder is of unknown origin. The sample table lists more than 85,000 clones, about nine tenths of them with a count of one. The ten largest clones add up to 0.31% of the sample. The sequencing used CD4+ or CD8+ T cells sorted from blood, collected in a trial of the OX40 agonist ivuxolimab. All receptors come from an adult with an advanced solid tumor such as melanoma, head and neck, liver or kidney cancer.

This chain connects TRBV9 to TRBJ2-1; TRBD2 is a possible D gene (5 bases). The V end was cut by 0 bases, the J end by 0 bases, with 10 bases between. This CDR3 region has 16 residues. CDR1 SGDLS and CDR2 YYNGEE come from the germline V gene. In DNA form, the CDR3 reads TGTGCCAGCAGCGTAGAGGGTGGGAGCTCCTACAATGAGCAGTTCTTC. This gives the protein CASSVEGGSSYNEQFF. The complete variable domain, with remaining parts taken from reference TRBV9 and TRBJ2-1, reads DSGVTQTPKHLITATGQRVTLRCSPRSGDLSVYWYQQSLDQGLQFLIQYYNGEERAKGNILERFSAQQFPDLHSELNLSSLELGDSALYFCASSVEGGSSYNEQFFGPGTRLTVL.

This clone came up once. The CDR3 DNA is TGTGCCAGAAGCTTAGGAGGCAGCGGGAGAGGGTTGGCAGAGCAGTTCTTC. It is translated as CARSLGGSGRGLAEQFF. The J gene is TRBJ2-1, the V gene TRBV7-5; the table's D call, TRBD2, has no DNA check behind it. TRBV7-5 is marked as a pseudogene. This CDR3 comprises 17 residues.

The gene calls are TRBV18 and TRBJ2-5; 7 positions match TRBD1. The tail of the sequence fits TRBJ2-7 better, so the J call may be wrong. This CDR3 region has 13 residues. The germline V gene has CDR1 KGHSH and CDR2 LQKENI. CDR3 residues: CASSRGTADEQYF. The DNA of the CDR3 is TGTGCCAGCTCACGAGGGACAGCGGACGAGCAGTACTTC.

The chain recombines TRBV19 with TRBJ2-1; D is possibly TRBD1 (6 bases). The germline V gene has CDR1 LNHDA and CDR2 SQIVND (reference sequence). With 4 bases removed from V and 2 bases from J, the gap between germline ends came to 15 bases. This CDR3 region has 16 residues. In DNA form, the CDR3 reads TGTGCCAGTAGTAGTATAGGGGGTGGGGCCTACAATGAGCAGTTCTTC. It translates to CASSSIGGGAYNEQFF.

J is TRBJ2-1 and V is TRBV15; TRBD2 agrees at 10 bases. The germline V gene encodes CDR1 LNHNV and CDR2 YYDKDF (reference sequence). The V gene end was trimmed by 0 bases and the J gene end by 10 bases; junction bases not matched to a gene: 6. This CDR3 is built from 15 residues. The CDR3 DNA sequence: TGTGCCACCAGCAGAGAAAGAAGCGGGAGGGGAGAGCAGTTCTTC. Its translation: CATSRERSGRGEQFF.

CDR3 nucleotides: TGTGCCAGCAGTTATAGGGGTCCCGGTAGCGGGAGTATCTACGAGCAGTACTTC. It is translated as CASSYRGPGSGSIYEQYF. This sequence joins TRBV27 and TRBJ2-7; TRBD2 matches 9 bases. V gave up 4 bases and J gave up 3 bases; unmatched junction bases: 16. This CDR3 region has 18 residues. The germline gives CDR1 MNHEY, CDR2 SMNVEV (reference sequence).

The V call is TRBV5-1, the J call TRBJ2-5, with 14 bases matching TRBD2. The CDR3 contains 16 residues. Germline CDR1 reads SGHRS; CDR2 reads YFSETQ. Unmatched junction bases numbered 5, after V lost 3 bases and J lost 4 bases. The CDR3 region is CASSSGTSGSRETQYF. CDR3 in DNA: TGCGCCAGCAGCTCCGGGACTAGCGGGAGTCGAGAGACCCAGTACTTC.

The V gene is TRBV6-5, the J gene TRBJ1-5; TRBD1 aligns across 8 bases. CDR1 is MNHEY and CDR2 is SVGAGI in the germline V gene. The CDR3 has 15 residues. With 5 bases clipped from V and 3 bases from J, the junction kept 6 bases outside the gene matches. The CDR3 bases are TGTGCCAGCAGTAGTGACAGGGGAAACAATCAGCCCCAGCATTTT. Its translation: CASSSDRGNNQPQHF.

The chain links TRBV7-8 to TRBJ1-4, with 7 bases fitting TRBD1. Germline V CDR1 and CDR2: SGHVS, FQNEAQ. The CDR3 is 14 residues long. The V segment lost 5 bases and the J segment 7 bases; nucleotides outside the gene matches: 7. CDR3 sequence (DNA): TGTGCCAGCAGCCTCAGGGGGGGGTTTGAAAAACTGTTTTTT. Its protein product is CASSLRGGFEKLFF.

The chain recombines TRBV27 with TRBJ2-5; 8 nucleotides agree with TRBD1. This CDR3 spans 11 amino acids. J lost 7 bases, V lost 8 bases, and 3 bases had no gene match. CDR1 is MNHEY and CDR2 is SMNVEV in the germline V gene (reference sequence). DNA for the CDR3: TGTGCCAGCGGAGACAGGGGGACCCAGTACTTC. Amino acid sequence: CASGDRGTQYF.

The V and J genes are TRBV7-2 and TRBJ2-7; 7 bases align to TRBD1. The V gene's germline CDR1 is SGHTA and CDR2 FQGNSA. The CDR3 is made up of 12 amino acids. Germline trimming cut 4 bases from V and 7 bases from J; bases unmatched to any gene: 4. The CDR3 DNA sequence: TGTGCCAGCAGCTCACAGGGGAAGGAGCAGTACTTC. Translating it yields CASSSQGKEQYF.

The DNA of the CDR3 is TGTGCCTGGAGTGTACTTTACTCGACAGGGCAGTTCTTC. Translation: CAWSVLYSTGQFF. The chain combines TRBV30 with TRBJ2-1, with D possibly matching TRBD1 (6 bases). The CDR3 runs 13 residues. The germline V gene encodes CDR1 GTSNPN and CDR2 SVGIG (reference sequence). V was clipped by 0 bases and J by 12 bases, with 15 bases between them.

This clone was counted a single time. The chain is built from TRBV18 and TRBJ2-7, with 7 bases identical to TRBD1. Germline V CDR1 and CDR2: KGHSH, LQKENI. The junction had 6 bases not matched to a gene; V was cut back by 2 bases and J by 2 bases. This CDR3 has 15 amino acids. This CDR3 reads CASSPTGQRAYEQYF. DNA of the CDR3: TGTGCCAGCTCACCAACGGGACAGCGAGCCTACGAGCAGTACTTC.

The chain couples TRBV7-2 to TRBJ1-2; 9 bases line up with TRBD1. The CDR3 consists of 15 residues. The germline V gene encodes CDR1 SGHTA and CDR2 FQGNSA. Trimming removed 5 bases from V and 4 bases from J; junction bases left unmatched: 8. The CDR3 DNA reads TGTGCCAGCAGCGACCATGGGACAGGGCTCTATGGCTACACCTTC. Its protein is CASSDHGTGLYGYTF.

V is TRBV27 and J is TRBJ1-4; no clear D gene. CDR3 size: 14 residues. CDR1 MNHEY and CDR2 SMNVEV come from the germline V gene (reference sequence). The germline V and J ends were trimmed by 0 bases and 5 bases, with 7 bases remaining between them. This CDR3 is CASSLSLGNEKLFF. In DNA, the CDR3 is TGTGCCAGCAGTTTATCTTTGGGAAATGAAAAACTGTTTTTT.

This chain connects TRBV4-1 to TRBJ2-5; D is perhaps TRBD1 (6 bases). CDR1 is MGHRA, CDR2 YSYEKL, per germline. Trimming left V 4 bases short and J 1 base short, with 19 bases between. The CDR3 spans 17 residues. In DNA form, the CDR3 reads TGCGCCAGCAGCCCCTTTACCTCCAGGGGCTCCCAAGAGACCCAGTACTTC. Translating gives CASSPFTSRGSQETQYF.

In DNA, the CDR3 is TGTGCCAGCAGCAAACACAGCGGGAGGCCACACTCCTACAATGAGCAGTTCTTC. Translating it yields CASSKHSGRPHSYNEQFF. The chain carries TRBV21-1 and TRBJ2-1; the table gives TRBD2 as D, unverified against the DNA. TRBV21-1 is noted as a pseudogene. This CDR3 is 18 amino acids long.

This clone was recorded once. The gene calls are TRBV7-8 and TRBJ1-5, with 9 bases aligning to TRBD1. There are 15 residues in the CDR3. Germline CDR1 SGHVS, CDR2 FQNEAQ. V shed 1 base, J shed 3 bases, and the junction held 1 base outside the gene matches. The CDR3 loop reads CASSLGDRVNQPQHF. The CDR3 bases are TGTGCCAGCAGCTTAGGGGACAGGGTCAATCAGCCCCAGCATTTT.

The chain has TRBV28 and TRBJ2-7; 11 bases fit TRBD2. The V and J ends lost 5 bases and 0 bases, in that order; junction bases with no gene match: 18. The CDR3 contains 20 residues. Germline loops: CDR1 MDHEN, CDR2 SYDVKM. The CDR3 DNA follows: TGTGCCAGCAGTCCACCAGGGGGGGGAGGGCTAGCGGGAGGCTCCTACGAGCAGTACTTC. Encoded protein: CASSPPGGGGLAGGSYEQYF.

The chain joins TRBV5-5 to TRBJ1-5, with a possible D match to TRBD1 (5 bases). V lost 0 bases and J lost 3, with 16 bases in between. Germline CDR1 SGHKS, CDR2 YYEKEE (reference sequence). The CDR3 extends over 17 amino acids. The DNA of the CDR3 is TGTGCCAGCAGCTTGGTTTTGCAGGGTGCTGTCAATCAGCCCCAGCATTTT. As protein: CASSLVLQGAVNQPQHF.

This chain links TRBV9 with TRBJ1-5; D might be TRBD1 (5 bases). The ends were cut back, 4 bases at V and 5 bases at J, with 16 bases in the middle. CDR1 SGDLS and CDR2 YYNGEE come from the germline V gene. The CDR3 loop spans 15 amino acids. The CDR3 region is CASSLEGRGHQPQHF. The CDR3 nucleotides are TGTGCCAGCAGCTTGGAGGGGAGGGGTCATCAGCCCCAGCATTTT.

In its sample, this clone was seen once. The V and J genes are TRBV7-2 and TRBJ2-5; a possible D gene is TRBD1 (5 bases). Germline V gene sequence: CDR1 SGHTA, CDR2 FQGNSA. V was trimmed by 5 bases and J by 6 bases, leaving 19 bases between them. The CDR3 contains 15 residues. The CDR3 DNA reads as TGTGCCAGCAGCCCCTCCCCGGCAGGGAAACAGACCCAGTACTTC. Residues: CASSPSPAGKQTQYF.

The CDR3 DNA is TGTGCCAGCAGTTTATCGTGGGTCGACAGGGCTGGCGGCTACACCTTC. Encoded protein: CASSLSWVDRAGGYTF. This chain joins TRBV27 and TRBJ1-2; 7 positions match TRBD1. With V trimmed by 0 bases and J by 8 bases, 12 bases remained unmatched. Germline CDR1 MNHEY, CDR2 SMNVEV (reference sequence). The CDR3 is made up of 16 amino acids.

The V call is TRBV2, the J call TRBJ2-3, with 16 nucleotides matching TRBD2. V was clipped by 6 bases and J by 7 bases; unmatched bases: 10. Germline lookup yields CDR1 SNHLY and CDR2 FYNNEI. This CDR3 is built from 17 residues. The CDR3: CASRKAGTSGRGNTQYF. DNA of the CDR3: TGTGCCAGCAGGAAGGCCGGGACTAGCGGGAGGGGGAATACGCAGTATTTT.

The CDR3, as DNA: TGTGCCAGCAGCTTGGAAAACGAGAGCCATGAGCAGTTCTTC. Protein sequence: CASSLENESHEQFF. The V gene is TRBV5-4, the J gene TRBJ2-1; D is unclear. V was trimmed by 0 bases and J by 8 bases, leaving 12 bases between them. The CDR3 covers 14 residues. From germline, CDR1 is SGHNT and CDR2 YYREEE (reference sequence). The variable domain in full, completed from reference TRBV5-4 and TRBJ2-1, reads ETGVTQSPTHLIKTRGQQVTLRCSSQSGHNTVSWYQQALGQGPQFIFQYYREEENGRGNFPPRFSGLQFPNYSSELNVNALELDDSALYLCASSLENESHEQFFGPGTRLTVL.

The chain recombines TRBV5-1 with TRBJ2-2; 7 bases map to TRBD2. This CDR3 is 15 amino acids long. Looked up from germline, CDR1 is SGHRS and CDR2 is YFSETQ. Losses at the gene ends were 1 base for V and 1 base for J; bases not matched to a gene: 1. The CDR3: CASSLPSGNTGELFF. The CDR3 DNA is TGCGCCAGCAGCTTGCCTAGCGGGAACACCGGGGAGCTGTTTTTT.

This chain uses TRBV7-2 with TRBJ2-1; a weak D match, TRBD2 (6 bases). The CDR3 spans 16 residues. V was trimmed by 1 base and J by 6 bases, leaving 16 bases between them. Per germline, CDR1 SGHTA and CDR2 FQGNSA. CDR3 amino acids: CASSLGGTARVNEQFF. Written as DNA, the CDR3 is TGTGCCAGCAGCTTAGGCGGGACTGCCCGAGTCAATGAGCAGTTCTTC.

V usage is TRBV15 and J usage is TRBJ2-2; the D gene is possibly TRBD1 (5 bases). Germline values: CDR1 LNHNV, CDR2 YYDKDF (reference sequence). This CDR3 has 15 residues. V was shortened by 0 bases and J by 5 bases, with 10 bases between the two germline ends. The CDR3 loop reads CATSRDRVVTGELFF. For the CDR3, the DNA is TGTGCCACCAGCAGAGACAGGGTAGTAACCGGGGAGCTGTTTTTT.

The V gene is TRBV4-1, the J gene TRBJ1-5; the D is unclear. Trimming pared 0 bases from V and 7 bases from J, leaving 13 bases between. Germline V CDR1 and CDR2: MGHRA, YSYEKL. The CDR3 spans 15 residues. CDR3 bases: TGCGCCAGCAGCCAAGATTGGGGAGGAACCCAGCCCCAGCATTTT. Translated, it gives CASSQDWGGTQPQHF.

The rearrangement uses TRBV5-1 and TRBJ2-7; TRBD1 matches 8 bases. V trimming: 4 bases; J trimming: 2 bases; junction bases outside the gene matches: 8. Germline lookup yields CDR1 SGHRS and CDR2 YFSETQ. The CDR3 sequence is 15 residues long. The CDR3 nucleotides read TGCGCCAGCAGCCCGGGACAGGTCTTCACCTACGAGCAGTACTTC. Encoded protein: CASSPGQVFTYEQYF.

This chain connects TRBV19 to TRBJ2-7; D might be TRBD2 (6 bases). Trimming stripped 3 bases from V and 4 bases from J, with 16 bases between. The length of the CDR3 is 15 residues. Germline CDR1 reads LNHDA; CDR2 reads SQIVND (reference sequence). Here the CDR3 reads CASSMEGVTGYEQYF. The CDR3 region has the DNA TGTGCCAGTAGTATGGAGGGCGTAACGGGATACGAGCAGTACTTC.

This clone has just one count. V and J are TRBV28 and TRBJ2-7; no clear D gene. This CDR3 contains 10 residues. CDR1 is MDHEN, CDR2 SYDVKM, per germline. The germline V and J ends were trimmed by 4 bases and 7 bases, with 5 bases remaining between them. The DNA for the CDR3 is TGTGCCAGCAGTTCCCTGGAGCAGTACTTC. Protein product: CASSSLEQYF.